A single sample is the source of the 17 T cell receptor beta chains below, sequenced in a study of OX40 agonist ivuxolimab in advanced cancers. Assay: immunoSEQ multiplex PCR; the TCRdb copy retains only in-frame clones and omits some. Altogether 60,000 or so clones are present, 84% being singletons, with the ten largest covering roughly 2.4%. The sample in question was CD4+ or CD8+ T cells sorted from blood, obtained in a trial of the OX40 agonist ivuxolimab. The source is an adult with an advanced solid tumor such as melanoma, head and neck, liver or kidney cancer.

About this clone: Germline and junction disagree at one end, which may indicate a read error. V and J are TRBV27 and TRBJ1-1; D not certain. Germline values: CDR1 MNHEY, CDR2 SMNVEV (reference sequence). The CDR3 has 11 amino acids. This CDR3 is CASSLNSEAFF. DNA of the CDR3: TGTGCCAGCAGTTTAAACAGTGAAGCTTTCTTT.

The chain combines TRBV7-3 with TRBJ1-1, with D unresolved. CDR3 length equals 17 residues. CDR1 and CDR2 from the germline V gene are SGHTA and FQGTGA. With 5 bases removed from V and 0 bases from J, the gap between germline ends came to 19 bases. CDR3 protein: CASSPSPGQSMNTEAFF. The CDR3 DNA reads as TGTGCCAGCAGCCCTTCCCCGGGTCAGTCGATGAACACTGAAGCTTTCTTT.

J is TRBJ2-2 and V is TRBV5-1, with a weak D call TRBD2 (5 bases). Trimming took 4 bases from V and 2 from J, leaving 15 bases between them. CDR3 size: 16 residues. In germline, CDR1 is SGHRS, CDR2 YFSETQ. Here the CDR3 reads CASSVLRGLNTGELFF. The CDR3 nucleotides are TGCGCCAGCAGCGTCCTCCGCGGGTTAAACACCGGGGAGCTGTTTTTT.

The chain employs TRBV7-9 and TRBJ1-6, with D possibly matching TRBD1 (5 bases). This CDR3 spans 16 amino acids. V was cut by 4 bases and J by 7 bases, with 17 bases left in between. Germline V gene lookup returns CDR1 SEHNR and CDR2 FQNEAQ (reference sequence). The CDR3 spells CASSSQQGFLNSPLHF. The CDR3 nucleotides read TGTGCCAGCAGCTCTCAGCAGGGCTTCTTGAATTCACCCCTCCACTTT.

The rearrangement joins TRBV28 to TRBJ1-2, with 10 nucleotides matching TRBD1. CDR1 and CDR2 from the germline V gene are MDHEN and SYDVKM. This CDR3 is built from 14 residues. The V gene end was trimmed by 6 bases and the J gene end by 4 bases; junction bases not matched to a gene: 5. CDR3 nucleotide sequence: TGTGCCAGCAGAAGGACAGGGGGGGTCTATGGCTACACCTTC. Translating gives CASRRTGGVYGYTF.

The chain couples TRBV5-5 to TRBJ2-2; weak D call: TRBD1 (5 bases). CDR1 SGHKS and CDR2 YYEKEE come from the germline V gene (reference sequence). V was trimmed by 4 bases and J by 4 bases, leaving 8 bases between them. CDR3 length: 13 amino acids. Written as DNA, the CDR3 is TGTGCCAGCAGCCTAACAGGCACCGGGGAGCTGTTTTTT. Amino acid sequence: CASSLTGTGELFF. Supplemented by reference TRBV5-5 and TRBJ2-2, the full variable domain reads DAGVTQSPTHLIKTRGQQVTLRCSPISGHKSVSWYQQVLGQGPQFIFQYYEKEERGRGNFPDRFSARQFPNYSSELNVNALLLGDSALYLCASSLTGTGELFFGEGSRLTVL.

The chain uses TRBV27 and TRBJ2-5; 9 bases are a match to TRBD2. Germline CDR1 is MNHEY and CDR2 is SMNVEV (reference sequence). This CDR3 is 14 amino acids long. V trimming: 6 bases; J trimming: 3 bases; junction bases outside the gene matches: 5. The CDR3 protein is CASSRRTSEETQYF. CDR3 in DNA: TGTGCCAGCAGCCGTAGGACTAGCGAAGAGACCCAGTACTTC.

The chain is built from TRBV18 and TRBJ1-3, with 7 nucleotides matching TRBD1. Germline V gives CDR1 KGHSH, CDR2 LQKENI. J was trimmed by 0 bases and V by 3 bases; bases with no gene match: 8. CDR3 size: 17 residues. Here the CDR3 reads CASSPLDRPVSGNTIYF. CDR3 DNA sequence: TGTGCCAGCTCACCTTTGGACAGGCCAGTCTCTGGAAACACCATATATTTT.

The rearrangement links TRBV2 to TRBJ2-1, with 13 bases lining up with TRBD2. Germline lookup yields CDR1 SNHLY and CDR2 FYNNEI. This CDR3 has 19 residues. The ends lost 5 bases at V and 7 bases at J; junction bases unmatched: 17. The CDR3 nucleotides are TGTGCCAGCAGTAAATGGACTAGCGGGGGCCCAGTTTCGGAGAATGAGCAGTTCTTC. Amino acid sequence: CASSKWTSGGPVSENEQFF.

The rearrangement uses TRBV11-3 and TRBJ2-1, with D tentatively TRBD1 or TRBD2 (5 bases each). This CDR3 contains 14 residues. The germline V and J ends were trimmed by 5 bases and 7 bases, with 15 bases remaining between them. Germline V gene lookup returns CDR1 SGHNT and CDR2 YENEEA. The CDR3: CASSEGLSENEQFF. Here the CDR3 DNA reads TGTGCCAGCAGCGAGGGGCTGAGTGAGAATGAGCAGTTCTTC. Full variable domain (missing parts from reference TRBV11-3 and TRBJ2-1): EAGVVQSPRYKIIEKKQPVAFWCNPISGHNTLYWYLQNLGQGPELLIRYENEEAVDDSQLPKDRFSAERLKGVDSTLKIQPAELGDSAVYLCASSEGLSENEQFFGPGTRLTVL.

V is TRBV27 and J is TRBJ2-5; the D gene is possibly TRBD1 (5 bases). V lost 3 bases and J lost 5, with 13 bases in between. Germline V gene sequence: CDR1 MNHEY, CDR2 SMNVEV (reference sequence). The CDR3 sequence is 14 residues long. CDR3 bases: TGTGCCAGCAGTTTTCAGGGTAATAAGGAGACCCAGTACTTC. Translation gives CASSFQGNKETQYF.

The count of this clone is one. The V gene is TRBV6-1, the J gene TRBJ2-7, with 7 bases identical to TRBD1. J lost 1 base, V lost 6 bases, and 6 bases had no gene match. CDR3 length equals 14 residues. The germline CDR1 and CDR2 sequences are MNHNS and SASEGT. CDR3: CASRRGGKSYEQYF. The CDR3 DNA is TGTGCCAGCAGGAGAGGGGGCAAGTCCTACGAGCAGTACTTC.

The rearrangement joins TRBV6-6 to TRBJ2-2; D ambiguous. The CDR3 loop spans 15 amino acids. V was cut by 0 bases and J by 1 base, with 6 bases left in between. Germline CDR1 is MNHNY and CDR2 is SVGAGI (reference sequence). The CDR3 DNA reads TGTGCCAGCAGTTACTCGACGGAGAACACCGGGGAGCTGTTTTTT. This encodes CASSYSTENTGELFF.

The chain combines TRBV5-5 with TRBJ2-4, with D perhaps TRBD1 (6 bases). The CDR3 sequence is 15 residues long. Trimming cost V 0 bases and J 7 bases, with 14 bases left between them. Germline-derived CDR1 and CDR2 are SGHKS and YYEKEE (reference sequence). CDR3 nucleotides: TGTGCCAGCAGCTTGGGCAGGGGCCAGGTGAACATTCAGTACTTC. The encoded protein is CASSLGRGQVNIQYF.

The chain employs TRBV27 and TRBJ1-2, with D possibly matching TRBD1 (5 bases). Germline CDR1 is MNHEY and CDR2 is SMNVEV (reference sequence). V lost 6 bases, J lost 2 bases, and 16 bases lay in between. The CDR3 sequence is 15 residues long. CDR3 bases: TGTGCCAGCAGCCGGGGGGAACCAGGGAACTATGGCTACACCTTC. Translated: CASSRGEPGNYGYTF.

V is TRBV10-3 and J is TRBJ1-5, with 7 bases identical to TRBD1. The CDR3 runs to 16 residues. V lost 6 bases, J lost 5 bases, and 13 bases stayed unmatched. Looked up from germline, CDR1 is ENHRY and CDR2 is SYGVKD. The CDR3 sequence is CAIRKSTGEGDQPQHF. CDR3 coding DNA: TGTGCCATCAGGAAATCCACAGGGGAGGGTGATCAGCCCCAGCATTTT.

The V and J genes are TRBV6-1 and TRBJ1-4; the match to TRBD1 covers 10 bases. Germline V gene sequence: CDR1 MNHNS, CDR2 SASEGT. The CDR3 sequence is 18 residues long. V lost 2 bases, J lost 3 bases, and 9 bases stayed unmatched. The CDR3 region has the DNA TGTGCCAGCAGTGAACGGCCTTTGGACAGGGGGGCTAATGAAAAACTGTTTTTT. It is translated as CASSERPLDRGANEKLFF.